This TCR beta chain was documented in a study of shared clonotypes between healthy human individuals. Worth noting for this clone: What it recognizes is unknown.

The authors split each subset's genomic DNA evenly across several immunoSEQ plates. Assay: immunoSEQ multiplex PCR; the TCRdb copy retains only in-frame clones and omits some. The sample has roughly 2 million clones, roughly 95% seen once. Study-level findings and limits: Exclusively blood specimens were collected; tissue repertoires likely differ.

Trimming stripped 5 bases from V and 3 bases from J, with 13 bases between. This CDR3 comprises 14 residues. CDR1 is LNHDA, CDR2 SQIVND, per germline (reference sequence). The source material was naive CD4+ T cells sorted from blood. As for subset: CD45RA+ positively selected. The chain employs TRBV19 and TRBJ1-2; maybe TRBD1 (5 bases). This TCR was sampled from a man younger than 35 in good health. CDR3 sequence reads: CASSASPRDYGYTF. CDR3 DNA: TGTGCCAGTAGTGCCTCGCCCAGGGACTATGGCTACACCTTC.